This TCR beta chain is drawn from a study of T cells in AML relapse after transplant. TCR alpha and beta chains were amplified from RNA by modified RACE PCR. TCRdb passed the PCR reads through MiXCR, listing each CDR3 protein once. Of about 130 distinct CDR3 sequences in the sample, 28% were seen once. Sequencing was carried out using bone marrow. Source of these receptors: a human donor in good health.

This clonotype is categorized as large. This chain connects TRBV20-1 to TRBJ1-5; 11 bases agree with TRBD1. The CDR3 totals 15 residues. Germline loops: CDR1 DFQATT, CDR2 SNEGSKA (reference sequence). V shed 6 bases and J 3 bases; nucleotides not matched to a gene: 7. The CDR3 reads CSAGQGATVNQPQHF. The CDR3 DNA reads as TGCAGTGCAGGACAGGGGGCGACGGTCAATCAGCCCCAGCATTTT.